The 6 T cell receptor beta chains below were found in one sample sequenced in a study of Ad26.COV2.S vaccination and SARS-CoV-2 variants. Assay: immunoSEQ multiplex PCR; the TCRdb copy retains only in-frame clones and omits some. The sample contains 350,000 to 400,000 clones, around 85% of which appear only once. The treatment denotes: about 20 received Ad26.COV2.S at low or high dose, single or two shots; a few received placebo; per-sample allocation not given. Collection of samples fell on day 63 after the first vaccine or placebo injection. Source: peripheral blood, taken in a trial of Ad26.COV2.S vaccine versus placebo. The receptors originated from a person aged 18-65 years who received the Ad26.COV2.S COVID-19 vaccine or a placebo.

The chain links TRBV7-2 to TRBJ2-1; possible D gene TRBD2, 6 bases. Per the germline V gene, CDR1 is SGHTA and CDR2 is FQGNSA. The CDR3 spans 16 residues. V was pared by 3 bases and J by 9 bases, with 21 bases between. CDR3 amino acids: CASSFSVLAFLGEQFF. Written as DNA, the CDR3 is TGTGCCAGCAGCTTCTCGGTTCTAGCGTTCTTGGGTGAGCAGTTCTTC.

The chain employs TRBV2 and TRBJ2-1, with D unresolved. The CDR3 runs to 14 residues. Germline V gene data show CDR1 as SNHLY and CDR2 as FYNNEI. V was pared by 4 bases and J by 6 bases, with 13 bases between. CDR3 loop: CASSGRLNTNEQFF. The CDR3 DNA reads TGTGCCAGCAGTGGACGGTTGAATACCAATGAGCAGTTCTTC.

A note on this clone: The sample contains more than one DNA sequence encoding this CDR3. V gene TRBV18 combines with J gene TRBJ1-1, with TRBD1 matching over 9 bases. The CDR3 has 14 residues. J was trimmed by 1 base and V by 6 bases; bases with no gene match: 3. CDR1 is KGHSH, CDR2 LQKENI, per germline. The CDR3 DNA follows: TGTGCCAGCTCCCAGGGACAGGGGAACACTGAAGCTTTCTTT. Its translation: CASSQGQGNTEAFF. Drawing the rest from reference TRBV18 and TRBJ1-1, the complete variable domain is NAGVMQNPRHLVRRRGQEARLRCSPMKGHSHVYWYRQLPEEGLKFMVYLQKENIIDESGMPKERFSAEFPKEGPSILRIQQVVRGDSAAYFCASSQGQGNTEAFFGQGTRLTVV.

J is TRBJ2-7 and V is TRBV13; a weak D match, TRBD1 (6 bases). V lost 9 bases and J 0 bases, leaving 18 bases between the germline ends. The CDR3 has 15 residues. Germline V gives CDR1 PRHDT, CDR2 FYEKMQ (reference sequence). The CDR3 here is CASSPGQPSSYEQYF. The CDR3 region has the DNA TGTGCCAGTTCCCCGGGACAACCGAGCTCCTACGAGCAGTACTTC. Variable domain in full (rest from reference TRBV13 and TRBJ2-7): AAGVIQSPRHLIKEKRETATLKCYPIPRHDTVYWYQQGPGQDPQFLISFYEKMQSDKGSIPDRFSAQQFSDYHSELNMSSLELGDSALYFCASSPGQPSSYEQYFGPGTRLTVT.

The V gene is TRBV27, the J gene TRBJ2-3, with D unclear. V gave up 3 bases and J gave up 4 bases, with 8 bases separating them. Germline CDR1 reads MNHEY; CDR2 reads SMNVEV (reference sequence). The CDR3 spans 13 residues. In DNA form, the CDR3 reads TGTGCCAGCAGTTTCGGTAGGGCAGATACGCAGTATTTT. Translated: CASSFGRADTQYF.

This clone was observed a handful of times. The V and J genes are TRBV11-3 and TRBJ1-6, with a tentative D call TRBD1 (5 bases). The V gene lost 0 bases and the J gene lost 7 bases, with 16 bases spanning the gap. Germline V gene sequence: CDR1 SGHNT, CDR2 YENEEA. The CDR3 spans 17 residues. CDR3 sequence reads: CASSLEGPLLGNSPLHF. The CDR3 DNA follows: TGTGCCAGCAGCTTAGAGGGGCCGCTTCTCGGGAATTCACCCCTCCACTTT.